The clone carrying this TCR beta chain was seen a single time. Its target is not known. One junction end does not reproduce the germline sequence, and a read error may be involved. Germline values: CDR1 SEHNR, CDR2 FQNEAQ (reference sequence). The CDR3 spans 16 residues. Both 60 Vbeta primers and 13 Jbeta primers went into the PCR. The repertoire was sequenced with immunoSEQ multiplex PCR; TCRdb's copy has only in-frame clones and lacks some. The sample lists 150,000 to 200,000 clones; roughly 79% were seen once. The data are from a study of cytomegalovirus exposure and HLA in healthy donors. Regarding donors, all were healthy bone marrow donors. Overall study findings and caveats: Researchers reported in a later analysis that common viral pathogens appeared linked to several top clusters. According to an earlier analysis, most TCR beta V segments yielded productive rearrangements about 87% or about 30% of the time.

This chain uses TRBV7-9 with TRBJ2-3, with 7 bases fitting TRBD1. Source material: PBMCs. This clonotype originated in a woman under 40 in good health and CMV-seropositive. DNA for the CDR3: TGTTCCAGCAGCTTAGGACAGGCTCTGGGCACAGATACGCAGTATTTT. This gives the protein CSSSLGQALGTDTQYF.